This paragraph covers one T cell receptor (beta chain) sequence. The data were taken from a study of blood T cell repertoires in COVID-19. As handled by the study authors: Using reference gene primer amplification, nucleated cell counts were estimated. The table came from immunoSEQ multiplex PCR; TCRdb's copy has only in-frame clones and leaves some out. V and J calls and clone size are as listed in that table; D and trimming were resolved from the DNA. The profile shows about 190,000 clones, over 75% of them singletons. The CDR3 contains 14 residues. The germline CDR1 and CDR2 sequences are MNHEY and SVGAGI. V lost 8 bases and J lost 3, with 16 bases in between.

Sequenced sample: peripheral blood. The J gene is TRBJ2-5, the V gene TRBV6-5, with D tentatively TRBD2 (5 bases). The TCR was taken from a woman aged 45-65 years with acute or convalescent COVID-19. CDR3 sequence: CASARRAHKETQYF. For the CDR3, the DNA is TGTGCCAGCGCGAGGCGGGCCCATAAAGAGACCCAGTACTTC.